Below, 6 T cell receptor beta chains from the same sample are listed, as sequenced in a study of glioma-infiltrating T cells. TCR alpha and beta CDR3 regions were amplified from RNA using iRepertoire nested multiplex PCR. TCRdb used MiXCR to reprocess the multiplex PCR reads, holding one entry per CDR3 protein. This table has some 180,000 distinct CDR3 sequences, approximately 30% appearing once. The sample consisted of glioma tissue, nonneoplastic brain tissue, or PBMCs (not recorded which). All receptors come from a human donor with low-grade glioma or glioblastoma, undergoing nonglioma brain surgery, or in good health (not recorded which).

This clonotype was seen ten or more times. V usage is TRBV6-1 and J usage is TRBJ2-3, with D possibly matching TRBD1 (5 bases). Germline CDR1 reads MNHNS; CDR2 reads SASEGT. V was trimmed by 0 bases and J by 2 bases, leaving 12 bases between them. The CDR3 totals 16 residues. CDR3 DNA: TGTGCCAGCAGTGAAGCTTCGTACAGGTTCACAGATACGCAGTATTTT. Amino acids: CASSEASYRFTDTQYF.

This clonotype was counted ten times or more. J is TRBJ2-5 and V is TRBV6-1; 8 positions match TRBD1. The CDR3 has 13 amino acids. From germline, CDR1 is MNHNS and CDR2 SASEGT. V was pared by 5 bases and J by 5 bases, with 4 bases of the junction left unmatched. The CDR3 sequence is CASSSGGHETQYF. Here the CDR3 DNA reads TGTGCCAGCAGTTCAGGGGGCCATGAGACCCAGTACTTC.

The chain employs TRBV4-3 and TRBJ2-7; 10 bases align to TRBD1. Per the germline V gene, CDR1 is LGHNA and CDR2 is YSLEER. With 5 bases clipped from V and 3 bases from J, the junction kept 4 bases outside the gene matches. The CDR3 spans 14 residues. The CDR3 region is CASSTGTGDYEQYF. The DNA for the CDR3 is TGCGCCAGCAGCACCGGGACAGGGGACTACGAGCAGTACTTC.

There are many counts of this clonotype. The CDR3 spells CASSPGRESYEQYF. The CDR3, as DNA: TGTGCCAGCAGCCCGGGAAGGGAATCCTACGAGCAGTACTTC. This sequence joins TRBV7-7 and TRBJ2-7; a weak D match, TRBD2 (5 bases). The CDR3 extends over 14 amino acids. The germline CDR1 and CDR2 sequences are SSHAT and FNYEAQ (reference sequence). With 5 bases removed from V and 1 base from J, the gap between germline ends came to 12 bases. Drawing the rest from reference TRBV7-7 and TRBJ2-7, the complete variable domain is GAGVSQSPRYKVTKRGQDVTLRCDPISSHATLYWYQQALGQGPEFLTYFNYEAQPDKSGLPSDRFSAERPEGSISTLTIQRTEQRDSAMYRCASSPGRESYEQYFGPGTRLTVT.

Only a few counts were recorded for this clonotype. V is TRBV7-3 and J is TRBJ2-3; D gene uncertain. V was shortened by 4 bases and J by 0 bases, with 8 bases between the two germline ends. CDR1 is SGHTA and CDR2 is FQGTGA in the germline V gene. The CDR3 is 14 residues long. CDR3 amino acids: CASSSDSSTDTQYF. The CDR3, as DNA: TGTGCCAGCAGCTCCGACTCTAGCACAGATACGCAGTATTTT. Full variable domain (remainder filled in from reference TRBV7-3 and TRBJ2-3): GAGVSQTPSNKVTEKGKYVELRCDPISGHTALYWYRQSLGQGPEFLIYFQGTGAADDSGLPNDRFFAVRPEGSVSTLKIQRTERGDSAVYLCASSSDSSTDTQYFGPGTRLTVL.

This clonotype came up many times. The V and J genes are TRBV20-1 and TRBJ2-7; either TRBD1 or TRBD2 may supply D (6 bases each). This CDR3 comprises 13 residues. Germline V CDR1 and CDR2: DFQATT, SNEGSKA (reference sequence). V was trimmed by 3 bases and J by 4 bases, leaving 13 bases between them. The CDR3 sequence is CSASTGGSYEQYF. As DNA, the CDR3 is TGCAGTGCTAGTACCGGGGGCTCATACGAGCAGTACTTC.